The source of this T cell receptor beta chain is a study of shared clonotypes between healthy human individuals. Study-level background: Each donor's CD8 memory used one plate, CD8 naive two, each CD4 subset three.

CD45RO negativity and positive selection for CCR7 defined naive CD8 cells, a population that excluded terminally differentiated effector memory CD45RA+ cells. Germline CDR1 reads DFQATT; CDR2 reads SNEGSKA (reference sequence). The CDR3 covers 11 residues. Trimming removed 3 bases at V and 10 bases at J, with 12 bases between. The assay was immunoSEQ multiplex PCR, and TCRdb's table has in-frame clones only and misses some. The sample records more than 600,000 clones, about 92% being singletons. This sequence originates from a man under 40 in good health. The chain combines TRBV20-1 with TRBJ1-1; D unclear. Sequencing used naive CD8+ T cells sorted from blood. CDR3 nucleotide sequence: TGCAGTGCTAGTGGCAGTATAGGAGCTTTCTTT. Translating it yields CSASGSIGAFF.